Each of the 12 T cell receptor beta chains below was sequenced from the same sample in a study of blood T cell repertoires in COVID-19. Measured with immunoSEQ multiplex PCR; TCRdb has only the in-frame clones, and not every one. The sample shows about 87,000 clones, 70% to 90% of them seen only once. The sample comprised peripheral blood. These receptors were collected from a man aged 40-50 years with acute or convalescent COVID-19.

The V and J genes are TRBV5-8 and TRBJ1-6; D uncertain. There are 15 residues in the CDR3. V lost 2 bases and J 3 bases, leaving 9 bases between the germline ends. Per the germline V gene, CDR1 is SGHTS and CDR2 is YDEGEE. CDR3 sequence: CASSFSALYNSPLHF. In nucleotides, the CDR3 is TGTGCCAGCAGCTTCTCTGCACTCTATAATTCACCCCTCCACTTT. Complete variable domain (other parts from reference TRBV5-8 and TRBJ1-6): EAGVTQSPTHLIKTRGQQATLRCSPISGHTSVYWYQQALGLGLQFLLWYDEGEERNRGNFPPRFSGRQFPNYSSELNVNALELEDSALYLCASSFSALYNSPLHFGNGTRLTVT.

The chain employs TRBV5-8 and TRBJ2-7; 7 bases agree with TRBD1. V shed 3 bases, J shed 3 bases, and the junction held 6 bases outside the gene matches. Germline-derived CDR1 and CDR2 are SGHTS and YDEGEE. The CDR3 has 14 amino acids. The CDR3: CASSSMGQSYEQYF. In nucleotides, the CDR3 is TGTGCCAGCAGCTCTATGGGACAGAGCTACGAGCAGTACTTC. The full variable domain, its missing parts supplied by reference TRBV5-8 and TRBJ2-7, is EAGVTQSPTHLIKTRGQQATLRCSPISGHTSVYWYQQALGLGLQFLLWYDEGEERNRGNFPPRFSGRQFPNYSSELNVNALELEDSALYLCASSSMGQSYEQYFGPGTRLTVT.

V gene TRBV9 combines with J gene TRBJ2-2; 14 bases map to TRBD2. Germline V gene data show CDR1 as SGDLS and CDR2 as YYNGEE. This CDR3 has 17 amino acids. The junction had 4 bases not matched to a gene; V was cut back by 4 bases and J by 2 bases. CDR3 protein: CASSLGLAGANTGELFF. The CDR3 coding sequence is TGTGCCAGCAGCCTGGGACTAGCGGGAGCCAACACCGGGGAGCTGTTTTTT. The full variable domain, with the rest looked up from reference TRBV9 and TRBJ2-2, is DSGVTQTPKHLITATGQRVTLRCSPRSGDLSVYWYQQSLDQGLQFLIQYYNGEERAKGNILERFSAQQFPDLHSELNLSSLELGDSALYFCASSLGLAGANTGELFFGEGSRLTVL.

The chain recombines TRBV7-2 with TRBJ2-1; D unclear. Germline V gene lookup returns CDR1 SGHTA and CDR2 FQGNSA. Trimming shortened V by 1 base and J by 8 bases, and 6 bases separated the two germline ends. The CDR3 length is 12 residues. CDR3 protein: CASSLGVYEQFF. CDR3 in DNA: TGTGCCAGCAGCTTAGGCGTGTATGAGCAGTTCTTC.

This sequence joins TRBV5-1 and TRBJ1-1, with 10 bases aligning to TRBD1. This CDR3 contains 16 residues. The trim removed 5 bases at V and 1 base at J, leaving 8 bases unmatched. CDR1 and CDR2 (germline): SGHRS, YFSETQ. The CDR3 bases are TGCGCCAGCAGACCTGGGACAGGGGAAGGGAACACTGAAGCTTTCTTT. Amino acids: CASRPGTGEGNTEAFF.

The chain links TRBV7-6 to TRBJ2-5; D call uncertain. Trimming took 5 bases from V and 1 from J, leaving 11 bases between them. This CDR3 comprises 14 residues. In germline, CDR1 is SGHVS, CDR2 FNYEAQ. Here the CDR3 DNA reads TGTGCCAGCAGCACCCAATACAGCCAAGAGACCCAGTACTTC. Protein sequence: CASSTQYSQETQYF.

V gene TRBV2 combines with J gene TRBJ2-3; TRBD2 aligns across 10 bases. V was clipped by 1 base and J by 0 bases; unmatched bases: 7. The germline CDR1 and CDR2 sequences are SNHLY and FYNNEI. The CDR3 has 18 residues. The CDR3 DNA follows: TGTGCCAGCAGTGAAGACGGACTAGCGGCTACTAGCACAGATACGCAGTATTTT. As protein: CASSEDGLAATSTDTQYF. Full variable domain (outside the CDR3, taken from reference TRBV2 and TRBJ2-3): EPEVTQTPSHQVTQMGQEVILRCVPISNHLYFYWYRQILGQKVEFLVSFYNNEISEKSEIFDDQFSVERPDGSNFTLKIRSTKLEDSAMYFCASSEDGLAATSTDTQYFGPGTRLTVL.

This chain links TRBV4-3 with TRBJ1-1; tentative D call: TRBD1 (6 bases). The CDR3 runs to 15 residues. The V and J ends lost 3 bases and 1 base respectively, with 12 bases between them. The germline CDR1 and CDR2 sequences are LGHNA and YSLEER. The CDR3 sequence is CASSHSLGQNTEAFF. The CDR3 DNA sequence: TGCGCCAGCAGCCACAGTTTGGGACAGAACACTGAAGCTTTCTTT.

The V call is TRBV29-1, the J call TRBJ2-2; D call uncertain. The CDR3 spans 11 residues. V lost 4 bases and J 4 bases, leaving 4 bases between the germline ends. Germline lookup yields CDR1 SQVTM and CDR2 ANQGSEA. Written as DNA, the CDR3 is TGCAGCGTTGGGAGCACCGGGGAGCTGTTTTTT. It translates to CSVGSTGELFF.

The chain has TRBV5-1 and TRBJ1-2; a possible D gene is TRBD1 (5 bases). V was pared by 2 bases and J by 5 bases, with 10 bases between. The V gene's germline CDR1 is SGHRS and CDR2 YFSETQ. The CDR3 length is 13 residues. CDR3 bases: TGCGCCAGCAGCTTCGGGGGTACTTATGGCTACACCTTC. The encoded protein is CASSFGGTYGYTF.

The chain carries TRBV6-5 and TRBJ1-2; maybe TRBD1 (5 bases). V lost 5 bases to trimming and J lost 0 bases, with 13 bases between them. Germline V gene data show CDR1 as MNHEY and CDR2 as SVGAGI. The CDR3 sequence is 15 residues long. CDR3 nucleotides: TGTGCCAGCAGTCAGGGATTTTCAGCTAACTATGGCTACACCTTC. This codes for CASSQGFSANYGYTF.

The chain has TRBV7-3 and TRBJ1-1; maybe TRBD1 (5 bases). The V gene's germline CDR1 is SGHTA and CDR2 FQGTGA. This CDR3 has 15 amino acids. Deletions cut 2 bases from V and 10 bases from J, with 20 bases between. Written as DNA, the CDR3 is TGTGCCAGCAGCTTAGTCGGAGGGGAGGTACAGTCAGCTTTCTTT. As protein: CASSLVGGEVQSAFF.